This T cell receptor (beta chain) was captured by sequencing in a study of blood T cell repertoires in COVID-19. This table comes from immunoSEQ multiplex PCR, and its TCRdb copy is limited to in-frame clones, with some not included. The data hold around 300,000 clones, with nearly 90% observed a single time. Germline lookup yields CDR1 MNHEY and CDR2 SVGAGI. Germline trimming cut 10 bases from V and 7 bases from J; bases unmatched to any gene: 8. CDR3 length: 13 residues. The clonotype comes from a woman aged 18-35 years with acute COVID-19. The rearrangement joins TRBV6-5 to TRBJ1-2; 11 bases fit TRBD1. The sample was PBMCs or T cells enriched from blood (not recorded which). The CDR3 sequence is CATPWTGGVGYTF. CDR3 coding DNA: TGTGCCACCCCGTGGACAGGGGGCGTTGGCTACACCTTC.